What follows are 20 T cell receptor beta chains derived from one specimen sequenced in a study of T cell responses to AZD1222 COVID-19 vaccine. The method was immunoSEQ multiplex PCR; TCRdb's version includes in-frame clones alone and lacks a portion of them. The sample shows more than 85,000 clones, less than 95% of them seen only once. The sequencing used peripheral blood, collected on day 0 of AZD1222 vaccination. The receptors stem from an adult in good health.

The V call is TRBV18, the J call TRBJ2-7; D is possibly TRBD1 (5 bases). The V gene lost 0 bases and the J gene lost 6 bases, with 6 bases spanning the gap. Germline V gene lookup returns CDR1 KGHSH and CDR2 LQKENI. CDR3 length: 12 residues. The DNA of the CDR3 is TGTGCCAGCTCACCACCGGGGCTCGAGCAGTACTTC. Protein sequence: CASSPPGLEQYF.

In this sample, this clone turned up once. V and J are TRBV6-1 and TRBJ2-3, with 8 bases identical to TRBD1. Germline-derived CDR1 and CDR2 are MNHNS and SASEGT. The ends lost 2 bases at V and 6 bases at J; junction bases unmatched: 10. CDR3 size: 16 residues. The CDR3 protein is CASSESADRGPDTQYF. DNA for the CDR3: TGTGCCAGCAGTGAATCTGCAGACAGGGGCCCGGATACGCAGTATTTT.

The gene calls are TRBV3-1 (or the pseudogene TRBV3-2) and TRBJ1-6; 7 nucleotides agree with TRBD1. V shed 4 bases and J 7 bases; nucleotides not matched to a gene: 10. CDR3 length: 16 residues. Germline CDR1 LGHDT, CDR2 YNNKEL (reference sequence). The CDR3 DNA reads TGTGCCAGCAGCCCTCGGACAGGAGGGGAGAATTCACCCCTCCACTTT. Its translation: CASSPRTGGENSPLHF.

The rearrangement uses TRBV3-1 (or the pseudogene TRBV3-2) and TRBJ1-5; D unresolved. V shed 4 bases and J shed 4 bases, with 8 bases lying between them. This CDR3 region has 13 residues. The germline V gene has CDR1 LGHDT and CDR2 YNNKEL (reference sequence). The DNA of the CDR3 is TGTGCCAGCAGCCGCCTCGGGAATCAGCCCCAGCATTTT. Protein: CASSRLGNQPQHF.

The chain links TRBV19 to TRBJ1-2, with no clear D. The germline V gene encodes CDR1 LNHDA and CDR2 SQIVND (reference sequence). Trimming shortened V by 5 bases and J by 3 bases, and 10 bases separated the two germline ends. This CDR3 is 13 amino acids long. CDR3 in amino acids: CASSQTEYYGYTF. The CDR3 nucleotides read TGTGCCAGTAGTCAGACCGAATACTATGGCTACACCTTC.

This chain links TRBV6-5 with TRBJ1-1, with 7 bases matching TRBD1. J was trimmed by 1 base and V by 7 bases; bases with no gene match: 3. The CDR3 totals 13 residues. In germline, CDR1 is MNHEY, CDR2 SVGAGI. CDR3 DNA sequence: TGTGCCAGCATCCGACAGGGGAACACTGAAGCTTTCTTT. This sequence encodes CASIRQGNTEAFF.

The chain recombines TRBV10-3 with TRBJ2-4; TRBD1 matches at 9 bases. The CDR3 covers 14 residues. The junction had 15 bases not matched to a gene; V was cut back by 11 bases and J by 10 bases. The germline V gene encodes CDR1 ENHRY and CDR2 SYGVKD. In DNA form, the CDR3 reads TGTGCCGCGGCTCCTCAGGACAGGGGATTAATTCAGTACTTC. As protein: CAAAPQDRGLIQYF.

This clone has just one count. The gene calls are TRBV9 and TRBJ1-2; D is uncertain. The V gene's germline CDR1 is SGDLS and CDR2 YYNGEE. The CDR3 spans 15 residues. V lost 0 bases and J 3 bases, leaving 12 bases between the germline ends. The CDR3, as DNA: TGTGCCAGCAGCGTAGTAGGGATCGGGTACTATGGCTACACCTTC. As protein: CASSVVGIGYYGYTF.

The count of this clone is one. The genes are TRBV21-1 and TRBJ2-5; the tabulated D call, TRBD2, remains unverified against the DNA. TRBV21-1 is shown as a pseudogene. The CDR3 sequence is 19 residues long. The CDR3: CASSKALASQDDGEETQYF. Here the CDR3 DNA reads TGTGCCAGCAGCAAAGCGCTGGCCAGCCAGGACGATGGGGAGGAGACCCAGTACTTC.

V usage is TRBV27 and J usage is TRBJ1-2, with D uncertain. Germline loops: CDR1 MNHEY, CDR2 SMNVEV (reference sequence). The ends were cut back, 0 bases at V and 14 bases at J, with 4 bases in the middle. This CDR3 comprises 9 residues. The CDR3 here is CASSLSPTF. The CDR3 region has the DNA TGTGCCAGCAGTTTATCCCCTACCTTC.

The chain is built from TRBV7-8 and TRBJ2-7, with unresolved D. The V gene lost 6 bases and the J gene lost 0 bases, with 6 bases spanning the gap. The germline CDR1 and CDR2 sequences are SGHVS and FQNEAQ. CDR3 length: 12 residues. The CDR3 is CASSSPSYEQYF. The DNA of the CDR3 is TGTGCCAGCAGTTCCCCCTCCTACGAGCAGTACTTC.

This clone was counted once. In the same sample, other DNA sequences code for this CDR3. The V and J genes are TRBV5-4 and TRBJ1-1; D ambiguous. CDR3 size: 12 residues. Trimming left V 2 bases short and J 5 bases short, with 7 bases between. In germline, CDR1 is SGHNT, CDR2 YYREEE (reference sequence). The CDR3 DNA sequence: TGTGCCAGCAGCTTCGGGGAGACTGAAGCTTTCTTT. Translated: CASSFGETEAFF.

The chain combines TRBV6-1 with TRBJ2-1; unclear D gene. CDR1 and CDR2 from the germline V gene are MNHNS and SASEGT. Trimming removed 1 base from V and 1 base from J, with 5 bases in between. The CDR3 totals 14 residues. The CDR3 is CASSEDLSYNEQFF. The CDR3 DNA reads as TGTGCCAGCAGTGAAGACCTTTCCTACAATGAGCAGTTCTTC.

The chain uses TRBV19 and TRBJ1-2; 8 bases match TRBD1. Germline V gene data show CDR1 as LNHDA and CDR2 as SQIVND (reference sequence). The CDR3 contains 14 residues. The ends lost 3 bases at V and 3 bases at J; junction bases unmatched: 3. The CDR3 reads CASSIDRGHYGYTF. The CDR3 nucleotides are TGTGCCAGTAGTATCGACAGGGGCCACTATGGCTACACCTTC.

This clone is a singleton in its sample. V gene TRBV5-5 combines with J gene TRBJ1-2; no clear D gene. Trimming took off 4 bases at V and 3 bases at J, with 16 bases between the two ends. Germline lookup yields CDR1 SGHKS and CDR2 YYEKEE (reference sequence). CDR3 size: 15 residues. In DNA form, the CDR3 reads TGTGCCAGCAGCCCCGGGCAGAACGAAGACTATGGCTACACCTTC. Encoded protein: CASSPGQNEDYGYTF.

This clone was seen a single time. The gene calls are TRBV5-6 and TRBJ2-1; TRBD2 is a possible D gene (6 bases). In germline, CDR1 is SGHDT, CDR2 YYEEEE. CDR3 size: 14 residues. V was shortened by 4 bases and J by 0 bases, with 8 bases between the two germline ends. The CDR3 protein is CASSGGSSYNEQFF. CDR3 coding DNA: TGTGCCAGCAGCGGGGGGAGCTCCTACAATGAGCAGTTCTTC.

The V gene is TRBV3-1 (or the pseudogene TRBV3-2), the J gene TRBJ2-2; 8 bases are a match to TRBD1. The V gene's germline CDR1 is LGHDT and CDR2 YNNKEL (reference sequence). The CDR3 loop spans 15 amino acids. The ends lost 0 bases at V and 4 bases at J; junction bases unmatched: 1. DNA of the CDR3: TGTGCCAGCAGCCAAGAAGGACAGGGCACCGGGGAGCTGTTTTTT. Translation: CASSQEGQGTGELFF.

This clone showed up just once. The J gene is TRBJ1-1, the V gene TRBV5-1; D remains ambiguous. The V gene's germline CDR1 is SGHRS and CDR2 YFSETQ. The CDR3 extends over 13 amino acids. V lost 3 bases to trimming and J lost 6 bases, with 12 bases between them. The CDR3 loop reads CASSSKIEAEAFF. CDR3 nucleotides: TGCGCCAGCAGCTCGAAAATTGAGGCTGAAGCTTTCTTT.

The chain carries TRBV7-9 and TRBJ2-3, with 7 bases identical to TRBD2. From germline, CDR1 is SEHNR and CDR2 FQNEAQ (reference sequence). Unmatched junction bases numbered 7, after V lost 8 bases and J lost 2 bases. This CDR3 region has 14 residues. CDR3 sequence (DNA): TGTGCCAGCCATTCCGGGAGGTTCACAGATACGCAGTATTTT. Translating gives CASHSGRFTDTQYF. Full variable domain (rest looked up from reference TRBV7-9 and TRBJ2-3): DTGVSQNPRHKITKRGQNVTFRCDPISEHNRLYWYRQTLGQGPEFLTYFQNEAQLEKSRLLSDRFSAERPKGSFSTLEIQRTEQGDSAMYLCASHSGRFTDTQYFGPGTRLTVL.

The chain is built from TRBV11-2 and TRBJ1-5; 11 nucleotides line up with TRBD1. This CDR3 spans 15 amino acids. From germline, CDR1 is SGHAT and CDR2 FQNNGV. V lost 4 bases, J lost 5 bases, and 4 bases stayed unmatched. The CDR3 sequence: CASSSRTGGDQPQHF. The CDR3 nucleotides are TGTGCCAGCAGCTCCCGGACAGGGGGCGATCAGCCCCAGCATTTT.